This paragraph covers one T cell receptor (beta chain) sequence. No antigen is known for it. Graft specimens yielded both intraepithelial and lamina propria lymphocytes. This record belongs to a study of graft-versus-host responses after intestinal transplantation. Turning to the study itself: Isolated intestinal, liver-intestinal, or multivisceral transplants were what recipients had. Recipients across the board were started on anti-thymocyte globulin induction, then kept on tacrolimus and steroids for approximately three years. The study, taken as a whole, reports: Early HvG declines after transplant were associated with peak circulating GvH clone levels. Detected in recipient marrow were GvH clones, some of which were first observed in ileum or blood.

J was trimmed by 4 bases and V by 3 bases; bases with no gene match: 7. This CDR3 is built from 16 residues. Germline V gives CDR1 SNHLY, CDR2 FYNNEI. Clones were sequenced by immunoSEQ multiplex PCR, and TCRdb holds only the in-frame ones, with some missing. Among around 4,900 clones listed, about four fifths were seen once. The chain is built from TRBV2 and TRBJ1-4; TRBD1 aligns across 8 bases. The receptor's source is a human patient who received an intestinal transplant, so some T cells may come from the graft donor. This material consisted of ileum tissue, taken around 120 days after intestinal transplantation. CDR3 region: CASSDPGQGLNEKLFF. The DNA of the CDR3 is TGTGCCAGCAGTGACCCAGGACAGGGCCTTAATGAAAAACTGTTTTTT.